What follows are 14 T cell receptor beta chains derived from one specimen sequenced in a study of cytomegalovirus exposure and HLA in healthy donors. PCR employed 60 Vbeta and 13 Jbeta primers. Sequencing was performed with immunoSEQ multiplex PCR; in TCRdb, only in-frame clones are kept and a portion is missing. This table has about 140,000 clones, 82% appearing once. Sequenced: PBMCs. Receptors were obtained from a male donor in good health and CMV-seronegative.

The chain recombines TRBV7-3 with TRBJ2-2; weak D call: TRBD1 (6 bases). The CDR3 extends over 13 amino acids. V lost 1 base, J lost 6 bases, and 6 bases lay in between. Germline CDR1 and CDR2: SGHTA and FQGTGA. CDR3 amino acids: CASSLNRAGELFF. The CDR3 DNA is TGTGCCAGCAGCTTAAACAGGGCCGGGGAGCTGTTTTTT.

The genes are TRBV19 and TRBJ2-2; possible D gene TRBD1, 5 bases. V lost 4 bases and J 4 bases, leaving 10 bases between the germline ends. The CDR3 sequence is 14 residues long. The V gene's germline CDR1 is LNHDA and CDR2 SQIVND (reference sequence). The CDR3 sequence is CASSTGSPTGELFF. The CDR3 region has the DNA TGTGCCAGTAGTACAGGGTCGCCCACCGGGGAGCTGTTTTTT.

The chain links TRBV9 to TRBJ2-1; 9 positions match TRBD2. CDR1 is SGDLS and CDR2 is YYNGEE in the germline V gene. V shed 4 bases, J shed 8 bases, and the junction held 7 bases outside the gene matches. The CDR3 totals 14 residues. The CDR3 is CASSPWTSADEQFF. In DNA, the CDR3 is TGTGCCAGCAGCCCCTGGACTAGCGCGGATGAGCAGTTCTTC.

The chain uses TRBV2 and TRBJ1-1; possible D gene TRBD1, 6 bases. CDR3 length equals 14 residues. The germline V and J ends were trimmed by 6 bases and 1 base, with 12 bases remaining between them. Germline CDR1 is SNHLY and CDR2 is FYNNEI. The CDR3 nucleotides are TGTGCCAGCAGAGGAAGGACAGCGAACACTGAAGCTTTCTTT. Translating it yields CASRGRTANTEAFF.

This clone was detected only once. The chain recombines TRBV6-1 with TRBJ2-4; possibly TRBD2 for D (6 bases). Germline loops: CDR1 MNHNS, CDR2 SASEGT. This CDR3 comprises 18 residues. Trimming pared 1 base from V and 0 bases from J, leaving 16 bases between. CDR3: CASSEVPGTALAKNIQYF. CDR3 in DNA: TGTGCCAGCAGTGAAGTCCCGGGGACTGCGCTAGCCAAAAACATTCAGTACTTC.

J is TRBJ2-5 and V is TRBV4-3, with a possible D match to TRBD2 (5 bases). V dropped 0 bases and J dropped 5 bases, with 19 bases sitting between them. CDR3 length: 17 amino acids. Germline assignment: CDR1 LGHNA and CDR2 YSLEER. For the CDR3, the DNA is TGCGCCAGCAGCCAAGATCGAAGCACCCTACCGGGGGAGACCCAGTACTTC. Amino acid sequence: CASSQDRSTLPGETQYF.

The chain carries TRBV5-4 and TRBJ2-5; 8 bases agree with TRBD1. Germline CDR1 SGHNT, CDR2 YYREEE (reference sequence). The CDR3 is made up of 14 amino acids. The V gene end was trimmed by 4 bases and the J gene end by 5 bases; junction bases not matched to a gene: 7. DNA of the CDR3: TGTGCCAGCAGCCCCCAGGGGGCGGCTGAGACCCAGTACTTC. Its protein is CASSPQGAAETQYF.

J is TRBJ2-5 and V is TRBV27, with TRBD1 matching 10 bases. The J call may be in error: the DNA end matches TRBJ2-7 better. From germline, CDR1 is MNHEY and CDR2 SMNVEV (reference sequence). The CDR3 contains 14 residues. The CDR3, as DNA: TGTGCCAGCAGTTGGGGACAGGGGATGTACGAGCAGTACTTC. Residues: CASSWGQGMYEQYF.

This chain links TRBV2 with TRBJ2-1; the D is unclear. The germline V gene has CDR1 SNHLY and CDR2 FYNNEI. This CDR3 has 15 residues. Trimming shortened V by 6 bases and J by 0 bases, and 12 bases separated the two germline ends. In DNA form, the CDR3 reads TGTGCCAGCAGAACCGGAAGGAGCTCCTACAATGAGCAGTTCTTC. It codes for CASRTGRSSYNEQFF.

CDR3 DNA sequence: TGTGCCAGCAGCTTAGCGCGGACAGGGAAGTCAGATACGCAGTATTTT. Translating gives CASSLARTGKSDTQYF. The V gene is TRBV7-9, the J gene TRBJ2-3, with 8 positions matching TRBD1. Trimming took 0 bases from V and 4 from J; bases not matched to a gene: 6. This CDR3 is 16 amino acids long. CDR1 is SEHNR, CDR2 FQNEAQ, per germline (reference sequence).

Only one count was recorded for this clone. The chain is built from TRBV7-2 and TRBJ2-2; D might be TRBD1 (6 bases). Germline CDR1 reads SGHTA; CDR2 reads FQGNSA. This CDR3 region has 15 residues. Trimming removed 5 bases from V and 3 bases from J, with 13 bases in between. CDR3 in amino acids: CASSPGTTHTGELFF. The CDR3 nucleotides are TGTGCCAGCAGCCCCGGGACAACGCACACCGGGGAGCTGTTTTTT.

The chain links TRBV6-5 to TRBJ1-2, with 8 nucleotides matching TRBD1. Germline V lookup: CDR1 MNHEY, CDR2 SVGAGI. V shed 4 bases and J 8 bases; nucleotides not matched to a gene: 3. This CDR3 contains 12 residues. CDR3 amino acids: CASSSRGHGYTF. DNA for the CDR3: TGTGCCAGCAGTTCCAGGGGGCACGGCTACACCTTC.

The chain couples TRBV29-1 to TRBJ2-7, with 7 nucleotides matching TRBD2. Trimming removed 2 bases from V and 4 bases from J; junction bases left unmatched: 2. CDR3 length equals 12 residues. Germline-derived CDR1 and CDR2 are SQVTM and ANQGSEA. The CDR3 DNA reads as TGCAGCGTTGAATTGGGGGGGTACGAGCAGTACTTC. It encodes CSVELGGYEQYF.

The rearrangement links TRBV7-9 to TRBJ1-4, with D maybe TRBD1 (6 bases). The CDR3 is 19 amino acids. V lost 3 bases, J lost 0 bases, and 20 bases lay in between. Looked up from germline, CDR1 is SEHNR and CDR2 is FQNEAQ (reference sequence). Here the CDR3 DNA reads TGTGCCAGCAGCTTCCCACAGGGATTACCTTCCGCAACTAATGAAAAACTGTTTTTT. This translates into CASSFPQGLPSATNEKLFF.